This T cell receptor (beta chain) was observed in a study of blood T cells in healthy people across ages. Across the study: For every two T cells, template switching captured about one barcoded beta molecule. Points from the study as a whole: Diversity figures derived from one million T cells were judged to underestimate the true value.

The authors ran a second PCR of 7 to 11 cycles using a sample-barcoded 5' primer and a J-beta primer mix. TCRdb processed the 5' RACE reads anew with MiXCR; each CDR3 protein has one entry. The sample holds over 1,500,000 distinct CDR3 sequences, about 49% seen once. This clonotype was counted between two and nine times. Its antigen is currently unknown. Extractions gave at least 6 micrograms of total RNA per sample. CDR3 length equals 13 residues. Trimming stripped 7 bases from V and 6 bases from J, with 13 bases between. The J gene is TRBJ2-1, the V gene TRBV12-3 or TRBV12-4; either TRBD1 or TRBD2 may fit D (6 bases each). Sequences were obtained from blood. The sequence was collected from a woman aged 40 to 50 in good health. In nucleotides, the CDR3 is TGTGCCAGCAACTTAGGGGGAGGCAATGAGCAGTTCTTC. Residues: CASNLGGGNEQFF.